This entry lists 28 T cell receptor beta chains sequenced from one sample in a study of CD8 T cells in Susac syndrome. Reverse transcription of about 0.5 to 1 ug RNA was performed with random hexamers. TCRdb re-analysed the immunoSEQ multiplex PCR reads in MiXCR, keeping a single row per CDR3 protein. The repertoire holds about 66,000 distinct CDR3 sequences, with 85% to 95% as singletons. The material sequenced was CD8+ T cells from PBMCs. All receptors come from a human donor with multiple sclerosis.

There are a few counts of this clonotype. The CDR3 spells CASSPQGTYEQYF. The DNA for the CDR3 is TGTGCCAGCAGTCCTCAGGGGACCTACGAGCAGTACTTC. V usage is TRBV7-6 and J usage is TRBJ2-7; D may be TRBD1 (6 bases). The CDR3 is 13 residues long. V shed 6 bases and J shed 2 bases, with 11 bases lying between them. Germline assignment: CDR1 SGHVS and CDR2 FNYEAQ.

The chain employs TRBV12-3 or TRBV12-4 and TRBJ2-5, with TRBD2 identical over 12 bases. V lost 5 bases and J lost 4; bases outside the gene matches: 5. The CDR3 is 15 residues long. CDR3 nucleotides: TGTGCCAGCAGTCCTCTAGCGGGGGGGCCAGAGACCCAGTACTTC. Translated: CASSPLAGGPETQYF.

V and J are TRBV29-1 and TRBJ2-1; D remains unclear. This CDR3 spans 14 amino acids. Germline values: CDR1 SQVTM, CDR2 ANQGSEA. Trimming left V 6 bases short and J 1 base short, with 13 bases between. CDR3 bases: TGCAGCGTCGCCGCGGTACCATCCTACAATGAGCAGTTCTTC. Translating gives CSVAAVPSYNEQFF.

This chain uses TRBV29-1 with TRBJ1-2; tentative D call: TRBD1 (5 bases). The germline V gene has CDR1 SQVTM and CDR2 ANQGSEA. This CDR3 has 13 residues. V was trimmed by 3 bases and J by 2 bases, leaving 10 bases between them. The CDR3 nucleotides are TGCAGCGTTGATCAACAGGAGAACTATGGCTACACCTTC. Translation gives CSVDQQENYGYTF. The full variable domain, rest sourced from reference TRBV29-1 and TRBJ1-2, is SAVISQKPSRDICQRGTSLTIQCQVDSQVTMMFWYRQQPGQSLTLIATANQGSEATYESGFVIDKFPISRPNLTFSTLTVSNMSPEDSSIYLCSVDQQENYGYTFGSGTRLTVV.

This chain joins TRBV28 and TRBJ2-5, with 7 bases identical to TRBD1. Per the germline V gene, CDR1 is MDHEN and CDR2 is SYDVKM. Unmatched junction bases numbered 2, after V lost 6 bases and J lost 4 bases. The CDR3 is 12 residues long. CDR3 bases: TGTGCCAGCAGGGACAGGTCAGAGACCCAGTACTTC. Amino acid sequence: CASRDRSETQYF. Filled out from reference TRBV28 and TRBJ2-5, the complete variable domain reads DVKVTQSSRYLVKRTGEKVFLECVQDMDHENMFWYRQDPGLGLRLIYFSYDVKMKEKGDIPEGYSVSREKKERFSLILESASTNQTSMYLCASRDRSETQYFGPGTRLLVL.

The genes are TRBV12-3 or TRBV12-4 and TRBJ2-4, with 8 nucleotides matching TRBD2. Trimming at V came to 5 bases and at J to 12 bases, leaving 6 bases not matched to a gene. CDR3 length: 12 residues. Here the CDR3 DNA reads TGTGCCAGCAGTCTGGGACTAGTAGATCAGTACTTC. Translation: CASSLGLVDQYF.

This chain links TRBV3-1 with TRBJ1-2, with a tentative D call TRBD1 (6 bases). Germline V lookup: CDR1 LGHDT, CDR2 YNNKEL (reference sequence). This CDR3 comprises 13 residues. V was cut by 5 bases and J by 2 bases, with 9 bases left in between. For the CDR3, the DNA is TGTGCCAGCAGCAATACAGGGAACTATGGCTACACCTTC. Translating gives CASSNTGNYGYTF.

This chain joins TRBV28 and TRBJ1-5; D is uncertain. The germline CDR1 and CDR2 sequences are MDHEN and SYDVKM. Trimming took 11 bases from V and 4 from J, leaving 9 bases between them. This CDR3 region has 11 residues. CDR3 coding DNA: TGTGCCTCAGCGCAGAATCAGCCCCAGCATTTT. It translates to CASAQNQPQHF.

The chain uses TRBV30 and TRBJ1-3, with 10 bases matching TRBD1. The CDR3 runs to 15 residues. From germline, CDR1 is GTSNPN and CDR2 SVGIG (reference sequence). V was clipped by 2 bases and J by 1 base; unmatched bases: 2. The CDR3 here is CAWSRDRGSGNTIYF. The CDR3 nucleotides are TGTGCCTGGAGTCGGGACAGGGGTTCTGGAAACACCATATATTTT.

The chain couples TRBV13 to TRBJ1-1, with unresolved D. Trimming took 2 bases from V and 7 from J, leaving 5 bases between them. The CDR3 has 11 amino acids. Germline values: CDR1 PRHDT, CDR2 FYEKMQ (reference sequence). For the CDR3, the DNA is TGTGCCAGCAGCTTACGCTATGAAGCTTTCTTT. Its translation: CASSLRYEAFF. Full variable domain (remainder filled in from reference TRBV13 and TRBJ1-1): AAGVIQSPRHLIKEKRETATLKCYPIPRHDTVYWYQQGPGQDPQFLISFYEKMQSDKGSIPDRFSAQQFSDYHSELNMSSLELGDSALYFCASSLRYEAFFGQGTRLTVV.

The chain employs TRBV30 and TRBJ2-2, with D maybe TRBD1 (6 bases). The CDR3 runs to 14 residues. V gave up 3 bases and J gave up 5 bases, with 13 bases separating them. Germline CDR1 and CDR2: GTSNPN and SVGIG (reference sequence). The CDR3 sequence: CAWSLVTGTGELFF. CDR3 bases: TGTGCCTGGAGCCTCGTAACAGGGACCGGGGAGCTGTTTTTT.

Here the CDR3 DNA reads TGTGCCAGCAGTTACGGCTATGGCTACACCTTC. Its protein product is CASSYGYGYTF. V usage is TRBV6-2 or TRBV6-3 and J usage is TRBJ1-2; D remains ambiguous. The germline V and J ends were trimmed by 2 bases and 4 bases, with 2 bases remaining between them. From germline, CDR1 is MNHEY and CDR2 SVGEGT. This CDR3 is built from 11 residues.

Here the CDR3 reads CASSSAGAWEQYF. The CDR3 DNA sequence: TGTGCCAGTAGTTCAGCGGGAGCCTGGGAGCAGTACTTC. The chain is built from TRBV19 and TRBJ2-7, with 8 bases aligning to TRBD2. Germline CDR1 reads LNHDA; CDR2 reads SQIVND (reference sequence). This CDR3 comprises 13 residues. Trimming removed 5 bases from V and 7 bases from J; junction bases left unmatched: 7.

This chain connects TRBV27 to TRBJ2-3; D is ambiguous. Germline V gene sequence: CDR1 MNHEY, CDR2 SMNVEV (reference sequence). The CDR3 loop spans 12 amino acids. Trimming took 5 bases from V and 10 from J, leaving 13 bases between them. The CDR3 reads CASSPGSISQYF. The CDR3 nucleotides are TGTGCCAGCAGTCCCGGCAGCATCTCGCAGTATTTT.

V is TRBV20-1 and J is TRBJ2-5; no reliable D call. This CDR3 is 10 amino acids long. The V end was cut by 6 bases, the J end by 9 bases, with 11 bases between. The germline CDR1 and CDR2 sequences are DFQATT and SNEGSKA (reference sequence). The CDR3 sequence: CSASRPSQYF. The CDR3 DNA sequence: TGCAGTGCCTCCCGCCCATCCCAGTACTTC.

The chain uses TRBV7-6 and TRBJ2-5; D may be TRBD1 or TRBD2 (6 bases each). CDR1 and CDR2 from the germline V gene are SGHVS and FNYEAQ. Trimming pared 1 base from V and 4 bases from J, leaving 13 bases between. This CDR3 spans 15 amino acids. The DNA of the CDR3 is TGTGCCAGCAGCTTAGGGTGGGGGGCCTTAGAGACCCAGTACTTC. Protein product: CASSLGWGALETQYF.

CDR3 bases: TGCAGCGTTGAAGAAGGTGTCTCCTACGAGCAGTACTTC. This codes for CSVEEGVSYEQYF. The chain combines TRBV29-1 with TRBJ2-7; D gene ambiguous. This CDR3 is built from 13 residues. V was shortened by 0 bases and J by 0 bases, with 6 bases between the two germline ends. The germline V gene encodes CDR1 SQVTM and CDR2 ANQGSEA.

The chain couples TRBV28 to TRBJ2-7, with 10 bases lining up with TRBD2. CDR3 length: 13 amino acids. In germline, CDR1 is MDHEN, CDR2 SYDVKM. J gave up 6 bases and V 3 bases, and 2 bases lay outside the gene matches. CDR3 region: CASSFSSGGEQYF. The CDR3 DNA sequence: TGTGCCAGCAGTTTTTCTAGCGGGGGCGAGCAGTACTTC.

This chain joins TRBV7-8 and TRBJ2-1, with D hard to call. V lost 5 bases and J lost 4, with 6 bases in between. Germline V lookup: CDR1 SGHVS, CDR2 FQNEAQ. The CDR3 totals 12 residues. The CDR3 bases are TGTGCCAGCAGCCCTGAGTACAATGAGCAGTTCTTC. It is translated as CASSPEYNEQFF.

The gene calls are TRBV24-1 and TRBJ2-3; 7 nucleotides align to TRBD1. Germline V CDR1 and CDR2: KGHDR, SFDVKD. The CDR3 runs 13 residues. J was trimmed by 2 bases and V by 9 bases; bases with no gene match: 4. This chain's CDR3 is CATRDSATDTQYF. CDR3 DNA: TGTGCCACCCGGGACAGTGCCACAGATACGCAGTATTTT.

In DNA, the CDR3 is TGTGCCAGCAGCTTAGTAGATCGGGAGGACTCCTACGAGCAGTACTTC. This sequence encodes CASSLVDREDSYEQYF. The genes are TRBV7-9 and TRBJ2-7; TRBD2 agrees at 7 bases. Germline values: CDR1 SEHNR, CDR2 FQNEAQ (reference sequence). There are 16 residues in the CDR3. After removal of 1 base from V and 0 bases from J, the junction contained 6 bases not matched to a gene. Combining the CDR3 with reference TRBV7-9 and TRBJ2-7 gives the whole variable domain DTGVSQNPRHKITKRGQNVTFRCDPISEHNRLYWYRQTLGQGPEFLTYFQNEAQLEKSRLLSDRFSAERPKGSFSTLEIQRTEQGDSAMYLCASSLVDREDSYEQYFGPGTRLTVT.

This rearrangement joins TRBV4-2 to TRBJ2-7; D not certain. The CDR3 has 16 amino acids. Looked up from germline, CDR1 is LGHNA and CDR2 is YNFKEQ. The germline V and J ends were trimmed by 1 base and 0 bases, with 13 bases remaining between them. The CDR3 sequence is CASSQVLADRSYEQYF. CDR3 DNA: TGTGCCAGCAGCCAAGTTCTTGCGGATCGCTCCTACGAGCAGTACTTC.

A single count supports this clonotype. This sequence joins TRBV6-5 and TRBJ2-7; D remains unclear. CDR1 and CDR2 (germline): MNHEY, SVGAGI. CDR3 length equals 13 residues. V was shortened by 1 base and J by 5 bases, with 9 bases between the two germline ends. CDR3 coding DNA: TGTGCCAGCAGTTACTTGGGCGAGAACGAGCAGTACTTC. Translation: CASSYLGENEQYF.

This clonotype was found once. J is TRBJ1-5 and V is TRBV6-5, with TRBD1 as a possible D gene (6 bases). CDR1 is MNHEY, CDR2 SVGAGI, per germline. Trimming removed 6 bases from V and 0 bases from J, with 6 bases in between. This CDR3 spans 13 amino acids. The CDR3 loop is CASRGHSNQPQHF. CDR3 sequence (DNA): TGTGCCAGCAGGGGACATAGCAATCAGCCCCAGCATTTT.

The rearrangement uses TRBV9 and TRBJ2-5, with D hard to call. The CDR3 contains 14 residues. With 0 bases removed from V and 3 bases from J, the gap between germline ends came to 9 bases. Germline values: CDR1 SGDLS, CDR2 YYNGEE. The CDR3 loop is CASSVAYPKETQYF. CDR3 nucleotides: TGTGCCAGCAGCGTAGCGTACCCCAAAGAGACCCAGTACTTC.

V and J are TRBV6-4 and TRBJ2-1, with 9 bases aligning to TRBD1. Germline V CDR1 and CDR2: MRHNA, SNTAGT. Trimming cost V 0 bases and J 5 bases; bases outside gene matches: 2. The CDR3 sequence is 15 residues long. The CDR3 nucleotides are TGTGCCAGCAGTGACTCGACAGGGGGAAACAATGAGCAGTTCTTC. Its translation is CASSDSTGGNNEQFF.

The CDR3 bases are TGTGCCAGCAGCCCCTTTAGGGTCTTGGGGCAAGAGACCCAGTACTTC. Its protein product is CASSPFRVLGQETQYF. This sequence joins TRBV3-1 and TRBJ2-5; no clear D. V was clipped by 4 bases and J by 2 bases, with 17 bases between them. The germline CDR1 and CDR2 sequences are LGHDT and YNNKEL (reference sequence). The CDR3 is 16 amino acids.

The chain uses TRBV29-1 and TRBJ2-4; 8 bases line up with TRBD1. The trim removed 5 bases at V and 5 bases at J, leaving 2 bases unmatched. The CDR3 has 12 amino acids. Per the germline V gene, CDR1 is SQVTM and CDR2 is ANQGSEA. CDR3 in amino acids: CSVRGQENIQYF. The CDR3 DNA is TGCAGCGTTCGGGGACAGGAAAACATTCAGTACTTC.